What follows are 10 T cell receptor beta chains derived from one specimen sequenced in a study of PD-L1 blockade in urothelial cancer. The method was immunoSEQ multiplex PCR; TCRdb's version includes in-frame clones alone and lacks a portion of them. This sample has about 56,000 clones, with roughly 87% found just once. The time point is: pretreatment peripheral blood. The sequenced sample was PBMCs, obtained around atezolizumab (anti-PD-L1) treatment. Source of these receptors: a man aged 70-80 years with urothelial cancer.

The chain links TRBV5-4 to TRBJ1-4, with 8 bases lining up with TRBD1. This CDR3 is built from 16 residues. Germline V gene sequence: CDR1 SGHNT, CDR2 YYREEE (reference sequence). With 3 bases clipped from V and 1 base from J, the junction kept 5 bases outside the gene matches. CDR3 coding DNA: TGTGCCAGCAGCTCCGGACAGGGACGAACTAATGAAAAACTGTTTTTT. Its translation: CASSSGQGRTNEKLFF.

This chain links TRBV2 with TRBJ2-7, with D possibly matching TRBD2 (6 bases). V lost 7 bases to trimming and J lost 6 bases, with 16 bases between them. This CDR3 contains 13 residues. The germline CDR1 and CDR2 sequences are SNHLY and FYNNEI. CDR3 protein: CASTRDGGAEQYF. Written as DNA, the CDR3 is TGTGCCAGCACCAGAGATGGAGGGGCCGAGCAGTACTTC.

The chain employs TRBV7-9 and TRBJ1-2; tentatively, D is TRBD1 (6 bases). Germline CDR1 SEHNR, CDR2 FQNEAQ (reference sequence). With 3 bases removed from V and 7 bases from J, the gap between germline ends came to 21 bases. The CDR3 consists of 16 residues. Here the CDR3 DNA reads TGTGCCAGCAGCTTGGGTGTGGTTGCAGGGGCGTTTGGCTACACCTTC. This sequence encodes CASSLGVVAGAFGYTF.

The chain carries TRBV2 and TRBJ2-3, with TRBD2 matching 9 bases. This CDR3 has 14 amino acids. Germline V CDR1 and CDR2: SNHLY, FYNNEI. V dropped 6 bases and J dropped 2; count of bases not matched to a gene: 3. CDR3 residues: CASRREGITDTQYF. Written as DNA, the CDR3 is TGTGCCAGCAGGCGGGAGGGGATCACAGATACGCAGTATTTT.

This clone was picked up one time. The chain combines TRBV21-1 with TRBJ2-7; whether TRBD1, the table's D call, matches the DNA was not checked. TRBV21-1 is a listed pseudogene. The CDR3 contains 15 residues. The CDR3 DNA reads TGTGCCAGCCTCCTTGGACAGGAGGAGAGGTACGAGCAGTACTTC. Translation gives CASLLGQEERYEQYF.

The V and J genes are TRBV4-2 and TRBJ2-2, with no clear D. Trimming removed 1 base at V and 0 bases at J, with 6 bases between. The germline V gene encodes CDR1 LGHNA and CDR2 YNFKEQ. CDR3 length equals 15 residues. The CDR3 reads CASSQAGSNTGELFF. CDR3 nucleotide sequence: TGTGCCAGCAGCCAAGCCGGTTCGAACACCGGGGAGCTGTTTTTT.

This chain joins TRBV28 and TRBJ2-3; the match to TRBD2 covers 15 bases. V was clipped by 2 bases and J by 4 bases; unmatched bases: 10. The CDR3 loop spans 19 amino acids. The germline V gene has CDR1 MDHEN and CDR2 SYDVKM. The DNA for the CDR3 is TGTGCCAGCAGTTTAAGGTGGGGACTAGCGGGAGGTGCCGCAGATACGCAGTATTTT. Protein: CASSLRWGLAGGAADTQYF.

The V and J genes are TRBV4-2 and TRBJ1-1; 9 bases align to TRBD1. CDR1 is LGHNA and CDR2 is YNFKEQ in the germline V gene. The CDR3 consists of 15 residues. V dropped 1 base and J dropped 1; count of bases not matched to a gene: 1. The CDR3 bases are TGTGCCAGCAGCCAAGCACAGGGGGCGAACACTGAAGCTTTCTTT. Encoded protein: CASSQAQGANTEAFF.

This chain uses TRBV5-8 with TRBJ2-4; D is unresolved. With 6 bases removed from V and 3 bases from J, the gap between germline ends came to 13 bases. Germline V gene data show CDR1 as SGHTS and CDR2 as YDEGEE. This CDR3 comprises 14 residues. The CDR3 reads CASILSPGKNIQYF. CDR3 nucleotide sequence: TGTGCCAGCATTCTATCCCCTGGCAAAAACATTCAGTACTTC.

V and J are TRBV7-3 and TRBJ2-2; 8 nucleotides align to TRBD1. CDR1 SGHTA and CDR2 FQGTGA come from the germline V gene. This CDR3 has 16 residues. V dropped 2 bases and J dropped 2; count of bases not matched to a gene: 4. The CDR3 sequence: CASSLGGQGNTGELFF. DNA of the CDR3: TGTGCCAGCAGCTTAGGAGGACAGGGTAACACCGGGGAGCTGTTTTTT.